The sequence of this T cell receptor (beta chain) was determined in a study of cytomegalovirus exposure and HLA in healthy donors. Findings and limits, study-wide: Investigators reported approximately 150 TCR beta chains as tied to cytomegalovirus. One later analysis, an examination of the 120 or so validation repertoires, found that first-cohort TCR clusters tended to co-occur in them. Despite most TCR sequences being rare, some public TCRs occurred in many donors.

As to this clone: Antigen specificity is unknown.

This table comes from immunoSEQ multiplex PCR, and its TCRdb copy is limited to in-frame clones, with some not included. The table records roughly 150,000 clones, almost 85% of them present only once. The CDR3 runs to 15 residues. V lost 0 bases to trimming and J lost 3 bases, with 9 bases between them. Germline V gene lookup returns CDR1 SGHVS and CDR2 FNYEAQ. V gene TRBV7-6 combines with J gene TRBJ1-5; D ambiguous. The clonotype originates from a young man in good health and CMV-seropositive. Input material: PBMCs. The CDR3 sequence: CASSLAEGYNQPQHF. In DNA form, the CDR3 reads TGTGCCAGCAGCTTAGCGGAGGGTTACAATCAGCCCCAGCATTTT.